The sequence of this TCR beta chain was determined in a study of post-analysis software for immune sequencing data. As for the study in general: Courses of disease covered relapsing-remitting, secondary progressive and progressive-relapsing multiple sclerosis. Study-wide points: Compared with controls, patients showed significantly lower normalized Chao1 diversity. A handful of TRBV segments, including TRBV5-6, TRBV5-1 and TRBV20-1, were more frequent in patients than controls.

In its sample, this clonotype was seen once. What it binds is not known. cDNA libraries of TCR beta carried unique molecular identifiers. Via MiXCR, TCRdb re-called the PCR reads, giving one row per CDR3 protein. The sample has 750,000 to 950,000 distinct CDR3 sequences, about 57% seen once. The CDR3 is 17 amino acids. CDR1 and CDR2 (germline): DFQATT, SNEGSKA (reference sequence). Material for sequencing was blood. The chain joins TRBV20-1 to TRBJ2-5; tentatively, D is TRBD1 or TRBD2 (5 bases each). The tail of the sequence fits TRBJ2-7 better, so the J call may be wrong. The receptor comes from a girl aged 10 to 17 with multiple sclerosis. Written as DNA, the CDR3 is TGCAGTGCTAGTAGTGGGGGTATGGTAGCAACCCTCTACGAGCAGTACTTC. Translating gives CSASSGGMVATLYEQYF.